A single sample is the source of the 21 T cell receptor beta chains below, sequenced in a study of T cells after yellow fever vaccination (dated 2019 in TCRdb). Libraries were built with 5' RACE. Sequencer: Illumina HiSeq 2500. TCRdb reanalyzed the raw reads on its own, using fastp at Q25 for trimming and MiXCR for clone calling, and kept in-frame beta chains. For every CDR3 protein sequence, its rows merge into one entry that carries the most common genes and DNA. The sample records about 630,000 distinct CDR3 sequences, more than 9% of which are singletons. The ten top clones hold 14% to 15% of the sample. What this sample's treatment or condition label stands for: live attenuated yellow fever vaccine strain. Here the sequenced sample was PBMCs, taken on the day of the yellow fever booster vaccination. These receptors all come from a man aged 30-40 years who received the YFV17D yellow fever vaccine.

This clonotype was detected only a few times. V usage is TRBV5-1 and J usage is TRBJ2-3; TRBD2 matches at 7 bases. The length of the CDR3 is 15 residues. Germline V gene sequence: CDR1 SGHRS, CDR2 YFSETQ. Trimming at V came to 4 bases and at J to 1 base, leaving 6 bases not matched to a gene. The CDR3 here is CASSPSGDRTDTQYF. For the CDR3, the DNA is TGCGCCAGCAGCCCCAGCGGGGACCGCACAGATACGCAGTATTTT.

V is TRBV12-3 or TRBV12-4 and J is TRBJ2-7; perhaps TRBD2 as D (6 bases). V dropped 2 bases and J dropped 8 bases, with 16 bases sitting between them. This CDR3 comprises 14 residues. CDR3: CASSLQEGLVKQYF. DNA of the CDR3: TGTGCCAGCAGTTTACAGGAGGGTCTTGTCAAGCAGTACTTC.

Only a few counts were recorded for this clonotype. The J gene is TRBJ2-4, the V gene TRBV19; D not resolved. Germline V CDR1 and CDR2: LNHDA, SQIVND (reference sequence). Trimming took 2 bases from V and 2 from J, leaving 13 bases between them. The CDR3 spans 16 residues. The DNA for the CDR3 is TGTGCCAGTAGTATATATGGGGATGTGACCAAAAACATTCAGTACTTC. As protein: CASSIYGDVTKNIQYF.

V is TRBV14 and J is TRBJ2-1, with a tentative D call TRBD2 (5 bases). The CDR3 runs 17 residues. Deletions cut 4 bases from V and 0 bases from J, with 16 bases between. Germline CDR1 and CDR2: SGHDN and FVKESK. The CDR3 region has the DNA TGTGCCAGCAGCCCCAGGAGGTGGGTTCTCTCCTACAATGAGCAGTTCTTC. It specifies CASSPRRWVLSYNEQFF.

This chain uses TRBV7-2 with TRBJ2-5; the match to TRBD1 covers 9 bases. This CDR3 spans 16 amino acids. Germline V CDR1 and CDR2: SGHTA, FQGNSA. V was pared by 5 bases and J by 2 bases, with 9 bases of the junction left unmatched. The CDR3 nucleotides are TGTGCCAGCAGCCGAACTCCGACAGGGGGGCAAGAGACCCAGTACTTC. Its translation: CASSRTPTGGQETQYF.

The V call is TRBV27, the J call TRBJ2-3; D is unclear. V dropped 3 bases and J dropped 1 base, with 8 bases sitting between them. There are 14 residues in the CDR3. The germline gives CDR1 MNHEY, CDR2 SMNVEV (reference sequence). The CDR3 DNA reads as TGTGCCAGCAGTTTTAACTGGCGCACAGATACGCAGTATTTT. Translated, it gives CASSFNWRTDTQYF.

The table lists this clonotype with a few counts. J is TRBJ2-7 and V is TRBV29-1; 8 bases align to TRBD2. Germline values: CDR1 SQVTM, CDR2 ANQGSEA. The CDR3 runs 13 residues. After removal of 3 bases from V and 6 bases from J, the junction contained 7 bases not matched to a gene. Here the CDR3 reads CSVESREGPEQYF. CDR3 sequence (DNA): TGCAGCGTTGAGTCCCGGGAGGGCCCCGAGCAGTACTTC.

This chain links TRBV27 with TRBJ2-1, with 10 positions matching TRBD2. With 2 bases clipped from V and 4 bases from J, the junction kept 11 bases outside the gene matches. The CDR3 loop spans 18 amino acids. The germline V gene has CDR1 MNHEY and CDR2 SMNVEV (reference sequence). CDR3 sequence (DNA): TGTGCCAGCAGTTTAATCTCCTCTAGCGGGAGCCAATACAATGAGCAGTTCTTC. Amino acid sequence: CASSLISSSGSQYNEQFF.

V and J are TRBV6-2 or TRBV6-3 and TRBJ1-4; D is unresolved. The CDR3 has 15 residues. Trimming removed 0 bases from V and 8 bases from J, with 13 bases in between. CDR1 MNHEY and CDR2 SVGEGT come from the germline V gene. CDR3 sequence: CASSYSAQDLEKLFF. CDR3 DNA sequence: TGTGCCAGCAGTTACTCTGCGCAGGACTTGGAAAAACTGTTTTTT.

This clonotype was found a few times. The chain uses TRBV4-3 and TRBJ2-2; D is perhaps TRBD1 or TRBD2 (6 bases each). CDR1 is LGHNA and CDR2 is YSLEER in the germline V gene. V dropped 4 bases and J dropped 2 bases, with 14 bases sitting between them. The CDR3 is made up of 16 amino acids. The CDR3 reads CASSPRGEVNTGELFF. The CDR3 DNA sequence: TGCGCCAGCAGCCCGAGGGGGGAGGTAAACACCGGGGAGCTGTTTTTT.

The CDR3 region has the DNA TGTGCCAGTAGTATAGTCCGGGACAGGGGCGACGAGCAGTACTTC. The encoded protein is CASSIVRDRGDEQYF. The chain carries TRBV19 and TRBJ2-7; 10 bases fit TRBD1. The CDR3 spans 15 residues. The V gene's germline CDR1 is LNHDA and CDR2 SQIVND (reference sequence). V gave up 1 base and J gave up 5 bases; unmatched junction bases: 5. Based on the CDR3 plus reference TRBV19 and TRBJ2-7, the full variable domain is DGGITQSPKYLFRKEGQNVTLSCEQNLNHDAMYWYRQDPGQGLRLIYYSQIVNDFQKGDIAEGYSVSREKKESFPLTVTSAQKNPTAFYLCASSIVRDRGDEQYFGPGTRLTVT.

This clonotype was recorded a few times. This rearrangement joins TRBV7-2 to TRBJ2-7; 9 bases line up with TRBD2. Trimming took 4 bases from V and 3 from J; bases not matched to a gene: 10. The CDR3 contains 16 residues. Germline V gene lookup returns CDR1 SGHTA and CDR2 FQGNSA. CDR3 DNA: TGTGCCAGCAGCTCCTCTTTGGGACTAGCACTCTACGAGCAGTACTTC. Translated: CASSSSLGLALYEQYF.

This clonotype turned up a few times. The chain carries TRBV12-3 or TRBV12-4 and TRBJ2-3; 8 bases align to TRBD2. This CDR3 spans 15 amino acids. V was pared by 4 bases and J by 6 bases, with 9 bases of the junction left unmatched. The DNA for the CDR3 is TGTGCCAGCAGTTCCGGAAGCGGGAGTTTTGATACGCAGTATTTT. Translating gives CASSSGSGSFDTQYF.

The CDR3 loop reads CASSQEPRAGPGDTQYF. The CDR3 DNA reads as TGTGCCAGCAGCCAAGAACCTCGAGCGGGCCCGGGGGATACGCAGTATTTT. V usage is TRBV14 and J usage is TRBJ2-3, with a weak D call TRBD2 (6 bases). Trimming took 0 bases from V and 6 from J, leaving 19 bases between them. Per germline, CDR1 SGHDN and CDR2 FVKESK. The CDR3 consists of 17 residues.

This clonotype was seen a handful of times. The rearrangement links TRBV6-5 to TRBJ2-1; 9 nucleotides line up with TRBD2. Germline-derived CDR1 and CDR2 are MNHEY and SVGAGI. The ends lost 2 bases at V and 9 bases at J; junction bases unmatched: 2. CDR3 size: 13 residues. Here the CDR3 DNA reads TGTGCCAGCAGTTACAGCGGGAGGTCTGAGCAGTTCTTC. This sequence encodes CASSYSGRSEQFF.

There are a few counts of this clonotype. V is TRBV7-3 and J is TRBJ2-3, with 15 positions matching TRBD2. The V gene end was trimmed by 8 bases and the J gene end by 4 bases; junction bases not matched to a gene: 13. The CDR3 is 18 amino acids. Germline V gene sequence: CDR1 SGHTA, CDR2 FQGTGA. CDR3 nucleotides: TGTGCCAGCTCGCTTTACGGGACTAGCGGGAGGTTGGCAGATACGCAGTATTTT. Translation gives CASSLYGTSGRLADTQYF.

This chain uses TRBV30 with TRBJ1-3; D gene ambiguous. Germline CDR1 is GTSNPN and CDR2 is SVGIG (reference sequence). The V end lost 5 bases, the J end lost 1 base, and 3 bases lay between the germline ends. This CDR3 is built from 11 residues. The CDR3 protein is CAWGSGNTIYF. The CDR3 coding sequence is TGTGCCTGGGGGTCTGGAAACACCATATATTTT. The full variable domain, with the rest looked up from reference TRBV30 and TRBJ1-3, is SQTIHQWPATLVQPVGSPLSLECTVEGTSNPNLYWYRQAAGRGLQLLFYSVGIGQISSEVPQNLSASRPQDRQFILSSKKLLLSDSGFYLCAWGSGNTIYFGEGSWLTVV.

This clonotype has ten or more counts. The chain is built from TRBV12-3 or TRBV12-4 and TRBJ1-2, with D maybe TRBD1 (5 bases). With 6 bases removed from V and 2 bases from J, the gap between germline ends came to 13 bases. The CDR3 totals 14 residues. This chain's CDR3 is CASRRDYLNYGYTF. The CDR3 DNA reads TGTGCCAGCAGACGGGACTACCTGAACTATGGCTACACCTTC.

This clonotype was detected only a few times. The J gene is TRBJ2-7, the V gene TRBV4-3, with 8 bases identical to TRBD2. The CDR3 is made up of 16 amino acids. Trimming took 1 base from V and 3 from J; bases not matched to a gene: 8. The germline gives CDR1 LGHNA, CDR2 YSLEER. CDR3 protein: CASSQGWVAGYYEQYF. CDR3 in DNA: TGCGCCAGCAGCCAAGGGTGGGTAGCGGGATACTACGAGCAGTACTTC.

The chain employs TRBV4-2 and TRBJ2-3, with 9 nucleotides matching TRBD2. The CDR3 spans 14 residues. Germline assignment: CDR1 LGHNA and CDR2 YNFKEQ. The V segment lost 7 bases and the J segment 6 bases; nucleotides outside the gene matches: 8. This CDR3 reads CASTRGGDWDTQYF. CDR3 DNA: TGTGCCAGCACCCGCGGGGGGGATTGGGATACGCAGTATTTT.

This clonotype was observed a few times. The germline gene is not matched at one end of the junction; a read error may be the cause. This chain joins TRBV20-1 and TRBJ2-1; the match to TRBD2 covers 16 bases. Germline V gene lookup returns CDR1 DFQATT and CDR2 SNEGSKA (reference sequence). CDR3 length: 14 residues. CDR3 DNA sequence: TGCAGTGCTTCTCCGGGACTAGCGGGAGGGCCTTTCCCCTTC. Translation gives CSASPGLAGGPFPF.